The next 6 T cell receptor beta chains were all read from a single sample in a study of T cells in Graves' hyperthyroidism and ophthalmopathy. It was RNA transcripts that yielded the amplified TCR beta CDR3 regions. HTBI primers were used for first-round RT-PCR of the TCR CDR3. MiXCR, applied by TCRdb to the multiplex PCR reads, yields one record per CDR3 protein. The profile shows 640,000 or so distinct CDR3 sequences, 13% to 15% of them singletons. Material: blood. The receptors were gathered from a woman aged 18 to 35 with Graves' ophthalmopathy.

This clonotype appeared many times. The chain carries TRBV29-1 and TRBJ1-5; 7 bases agree with TRBD1. J was trimmed by 2 bases and V by 6 bases; bases with no gene match: 7. Germline V gives CDR1 SQVTM, CDR2 ANQGSEA. This CDR3 contains 14 residues. The CDR3: CSVATGFRNQPQHF. The CDR3, as DNA: TGCAGCGTAGCGACAGGGTTCCGCAATCAGCCCCAGCATTTT.

This clonotype showed up many times. CDR3 nucleotides: TGTGCCAGCAGCCCTGGACTCGGGTCAGTGCAGTTCTTC. This encodes CASSPGLGSVQFF. The chain recombines TRBV7-3 with TRBJ2-1; D is possibly TRBD2 (5 bases). CDR3 length: 13 residues. Between the trimmed V and J ends, which lost 5 bases and 12 bases, there was a span of 17 bases. Germline loops: CDR1 SGHTA, CDR2 FQGTGA.

This clonotype was counted only a few times. The V and J genes are TRBV6-2 or TRBV6-3 and TRBJ2-7; D is unresolved. Germline CDR1 reads MNHEY; CDR2 reads SVGEGT. The CDR3 totals 12 residues. V was shortened by 7 bases and J by 4 bases, with 11 bases between the two germline ends. This CDR3 reads CASNKIPYEQYF. The CDR3 nucleotides read TGTGCCAGCAATAAGATTCCGTACGAGCAGTACTTC.

This clonotype was counted many times. Here the CDR3 reads CASSQLLGATYNEQFF. CDR3 DNA sequence: TGTGCCAGCAGCCAATTACTAGGGGCCACCTACAATGAGCAGTTCTTC. The J gene is TRBJ2-1, the V gene TRBV3-1; D is possibly TRBD1 or TRBD2 (5 bases each). Germline V gene lookup returns CDR1 LGHDT and CDR2 YNNKEL (reference sequence). Trimming shortened V by 2 bases and J by 2 bases, and 13 bases separated the two germline ends. CDR3 length: 16 amino acids.

Ten or more counts support this clonotype. The CDR3 sequence is CASSLEPAGGYNEQFF. As DNA, the CDR3 is TGTGCCAGCAGCTTAGAACCAGCGGGAGGTTATAATGAGCAGTTCTTC. This chain connects TRBV7-8 to TRBJ2-1, with 9 bases identical to TRBD2. The CDR3 consists of 16 residues. Germline CDR1 SGHVS, CDR2 FQNEAQ. Trimming cost V 1 base and J 7 bases; bases outside gene matches: 8. The whole variable domain, filled in from reference TRBV7-8 and TRBJ2-1, reads GAGVSQSPRYKVAKRGQDVALRCDPISGHVSLFWYQQALGQGPEFLTYFQNEAQLDKSGLPSDRFFAERPEGSVSTLKIQRTQQEDSAVYLCASSLEPAGGYNEQFFGPGTRLTVL.

This clonotype appeared many times. This chain joins TRBV12-3 or TRBV12-4 and TRBJ1-1, with no clear D. The CDR3 loop spans 12 amino acids. V dropped 1 base and J dropped 7 bases, with 7 bases sitting between them. The CDR3 is CASSLGGNEAFF. In DNA, the CDR3 is TGTGCCAGCAGTTTAGGGGGAAATGAAGCTTTCTTT.